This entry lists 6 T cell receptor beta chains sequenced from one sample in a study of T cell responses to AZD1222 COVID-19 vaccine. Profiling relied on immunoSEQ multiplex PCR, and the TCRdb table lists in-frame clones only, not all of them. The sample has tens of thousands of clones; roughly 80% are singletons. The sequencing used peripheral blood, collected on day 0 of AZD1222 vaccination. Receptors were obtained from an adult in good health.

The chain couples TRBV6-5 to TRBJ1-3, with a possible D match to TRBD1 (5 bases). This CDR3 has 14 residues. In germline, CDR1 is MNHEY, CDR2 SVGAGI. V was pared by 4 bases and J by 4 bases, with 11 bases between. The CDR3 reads CASSSLGDGNTIYF. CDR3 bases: TGTGCCAGCAGTTCCCTCGGGGACGGAAACACCATATATTTT.

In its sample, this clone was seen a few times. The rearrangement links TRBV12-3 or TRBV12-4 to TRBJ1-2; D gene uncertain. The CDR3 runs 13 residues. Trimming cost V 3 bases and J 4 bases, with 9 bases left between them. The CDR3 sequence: CASSFQEGYGYTF. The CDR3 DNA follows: TGTGCCAGCAGTTTTCAGGAAGGCTATGGCTACACCTTC.

The CDR3 region is CASSLRESYNEQFF. In DNA form, the CDR3 reads TGTGCCAGCAGCTTGCGGGAGTCCTACAATGAGCAGTTCTTC. This chain uses TRBV7-9 with TRBJ2-1, with TRBD2 identical over 7 bases. The CDR3 covers 14 residues. The germline V gene encodes CDR1 SEHNR and CDR2 FQNEAQ (reference sequence). V lost 3 bases to trimming and J lost 1 base; unmatched junction nucleotides: 0.

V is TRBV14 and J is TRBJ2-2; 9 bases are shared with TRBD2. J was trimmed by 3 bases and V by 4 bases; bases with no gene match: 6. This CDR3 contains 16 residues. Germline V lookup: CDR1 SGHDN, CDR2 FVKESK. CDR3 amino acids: CASSRPGLADTGELFF. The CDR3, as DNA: TGTGCCAGCAGCCGTCCGGGACTAGCAGACACCGGGGAGCTGTTTTTT.

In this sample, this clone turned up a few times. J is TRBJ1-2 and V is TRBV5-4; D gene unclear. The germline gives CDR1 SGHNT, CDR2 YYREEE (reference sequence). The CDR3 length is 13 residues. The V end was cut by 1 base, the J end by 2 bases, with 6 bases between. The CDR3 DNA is TGTGCCAGCAGCTTGAAACCCAACTATGGCTACACCTTC. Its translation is CASSLKPNYGYTF.

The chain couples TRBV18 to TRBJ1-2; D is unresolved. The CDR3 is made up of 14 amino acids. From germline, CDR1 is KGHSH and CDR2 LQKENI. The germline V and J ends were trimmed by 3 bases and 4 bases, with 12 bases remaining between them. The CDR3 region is CASSPGESGYGYTF. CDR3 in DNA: TGTGCCAGCTCACCCGGGGAGTCGGGCTATGGCTACACCTTC.